This T cell receptor (beta chain) stems from a study of shared clonotypes between healthy human individuals. Study-level findings and limits: Only blood was sampled; tissue repertoires likely differ.

The authors ran the assay at deep level. This table comes from immunoSEQ multiplex PCR, and its TCRdb copy is limited to in-frame clones, with some not included. In the table there are 1,400,000 or so clones, 98% of which are singletons. Splitting the CD4+ cells yielded a CD45RA+ naive subset and a CD45RA-negative memory subset. As for this clone: Its antigen is undetermined.

What was sequenced was naive CD4+ T cells sorted from blood. Subset defined: CD45RA+ positively selected. The sequence was collected from a man under 40 in good health.

The CDR3 is CASSSLYYEQYF. The CDR3 DNA sequence: TGTGCCAGCAGTTCCCTATACTACGAGCAGTACTTC. This chain links TRBV28 with TRBJ2-7; D not certain. The V gene's germline CDR1 is MDHEN and CDR2 SYDVKM. CDR3 size: 12 residues. Trimming pared 4 bases from V and 3 bases from J, leaving 7 bases between.